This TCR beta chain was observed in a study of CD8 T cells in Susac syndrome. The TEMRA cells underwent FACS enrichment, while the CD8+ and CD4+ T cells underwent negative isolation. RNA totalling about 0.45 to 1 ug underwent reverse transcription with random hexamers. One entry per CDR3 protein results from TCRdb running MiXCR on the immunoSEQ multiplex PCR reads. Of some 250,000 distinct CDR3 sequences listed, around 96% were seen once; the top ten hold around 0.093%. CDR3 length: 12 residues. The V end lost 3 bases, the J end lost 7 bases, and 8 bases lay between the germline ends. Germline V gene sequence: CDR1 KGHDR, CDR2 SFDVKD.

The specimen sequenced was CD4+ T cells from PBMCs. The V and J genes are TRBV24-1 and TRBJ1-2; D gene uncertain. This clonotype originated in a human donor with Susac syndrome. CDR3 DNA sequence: TGTGCCACCAGTGATGAGGATGGTGGCTACACCTTC. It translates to CATSDEDGGYTF.